The rows below give T cell receptor beta chains drawn from one sample of a study of a mutant IDH1 vaccine in newly diagnosed glioma. No antigen has been assigned to these receptors. The protocol was immunoSEQ multiplex PCR, while the TCRdb copy is restricted to in-frame clones and leaves out a portion. The data hold tens of thousands of clones, with under 85% observed a single time. The sequencing here drew on PBMCs, taken from a glioma patient whose treatment included an IDH1 peptide vaccine. Receptors originate from a middle-aged man with glioma. Both conserved end residues are part of each CDR3. Fields, in order: clone size, D gene, J gene, V gene, CDR3 protein, CDR3 DNA. A D gene is named only where the DNA matches it firmly. Size is stated for part of the rows, as once, few or many counts, or as a class when the clone is expanded.

clone_size: -; d_call: -; j_call: TRBJ1-2; v_call: TRBV30; cdr3_aa: CAWSTARVGYTF; cdr3_nt: TGTGCCTGGAGTACGGCACGGGTGGGCTACACCTTC
clone_size: -; d_call: TRBD1; j_call: TRBJ2-7; v_call: TRBV6-6; cdr3_aa: CASSYSGQGTHEQYF; cdr3_nt: TGTGCCAGCAGTTACTCGGGACAGGGTACCCACGAGCAGTACTTC
clone_size: -; d_call: -; j_call: TRBJ1-1; v_call: TRBV14; cdr3_aa: CASSQEVEGAEAFF; cdr3_nt: TGTGCCAGCAGCCAAGAAGTTGAGGGGGCTGAAGCTTTCTTT
clone_size: -; d_call: -; j_call: TRBJ1-2; v_call: TRBV28; cdr3_aa: CASSRSGAANYGYTF; cdr3_nt: TGTGCCAGCAGTCGTTCCGGGGCGGCTAACTATGGCTACACCTTC
clone_size: -; d_call: -; j_call: TRBJ1-2; v_call: TRBV30; cdr3_aa: CAWSVGGRYTF; cdr3_nt: TGTGCCTGGAGTGTAGGTGGAAGGTACACCTTC
clone_size: -; d_call: -; j_call: TRBJ2-6; v_call: TRBV11-1; cdr3_aa: CASSLGPGRGLTGANVLTF; cdr3_nt: TGTGCCAGCAGCTTAGGCCCTGGAAGGGGCTTAACTGGGGCCAACGTCCTGACTTTC
clone_size: -; d_call: -; j_call: TRBJ1-2; v_call: TRBV5-4; cdr3_aa: CASSSADTSRGYTF; cdr3_nt: TGTGCCAGCAGCTCTGCCGACACATCCCGCGGCTACACCTTC
clone_size: few; d_call: TRBD1; j_call: TRBJ2-7; v_call: TRBV4-1; cdr3_aa: CASSVRTGEFNEQYF; cdr3_nt: TGCGCCAGCAGCGTCCGGACAGGGGAATTCAACGAGCAGTACTTC
clone_size: -; d_call: TRBD1; j_call: TRBJ2-1; v_call: TRBV6-4; cdr3_aa: CASSAGQGGSSYNEQFF; cdr3_nt: TGTGCCAGCAGTGCCGGACAGGGGGGTAGCTCCTACAATGAGCAGTTCTTC
clone_size: -; d_call: -; j_call: TRBJ1-1; v_call: TRBV13; cdr3_aa: CASTPGPGGTEAFF; cdr3_nt: TGTGCCAGCACCCCCGGCCCTGGAGGGACTGAAGCTTTCTTT
clone_size: -; d_call: -; j_call: TRBJ1-2; v_call: TRBV30; cdr3_aa: CAWSEQRVYGYTF; cdr3_nt: TGTGCCTGGAGTGAACAGAGGGTCTATGGCTACACCTTC
clone_size: few; d_call: -; j_call: TRBJ2-7; v_call: TRBV29-1; cdr3_aa: CSVGTPTEQYF; cdr3_nt: TGCAGCGTTGGGACGCCTACCGAGCAGTACTTC
clone_size: -; d_call: -; j_call: TRBJ2-7; v_call: TRBV5-5; cdr3_aa: CASSLGPKTGNEQYF; cdr3_nt: TGTGCCAGCAGCTTGGGGCCTAAAACAGGGAACGAGCAGTACTTC
clone_size: -; d_call: -; j_call: TRBJ1-2; v_call: TRBV4-1; cdr3_aa: CASSQDTGRDYGYTF; cdr3_nt: TGCGCCAGCAGCCAAGATACAGGGCGTGACTATGGCTACACCTTC
clone_size: -; d_call: -; j_call: TRBJ1-1; v_call: TRBV9; cdr3_aa: CASSVDGNTEAFF; cdr3_nt: TGTGCCAGCAGCGTAGACGGGAACACTGAAGCTTTCTTT
clone_size: -; d_call: TRBD1; j_call: TRBJ1-1; v_call: TRBV28; cdr3_aa: CASSLTRGRTEAFF; cdr3_nt: TGTGCCAGCAGTTTAACCAGGGGGCGCACTGAAGCTTTCTTT
clone_size: -; d_call: -; j_call: TRBJ1-2; v_call: TRBV7-2; cdr3_aa: CASSLNSLYGYTF; cdr3_nt: TGTGCCAGCAGCTTAAACAGCCTCTATGGCTACACCTTC
clone_size: -; d_call: -; j_call: TRBJ2-3; v_call: TRBV7-2; cdr3_aa: CASNTRGGSMGTDTQYF; cdr3_nt: TGTGCCAGCAACACGAGGGGGGGTTCTATGGGCACAGATACGCAGTATTTT
clone_size: -; d_call: -; j_call: TRBJ2-2; v_call: TRBV6-6; cdr3_aa: CASSPSSSGELFF; cdr3_nt: TGTGCCAGCAGTCCATCTTCCTCCGGGGAGCTGTTTTTT
clone_size: -; d_call: TRBD1; j_call: TRBJ2-2; v_call: TRBV29-1; cdr3_aa: CSVLTGSGELFF; cdr3_nt: TGCAGCGTTTTGACAGGGTCCGGGGAGCTGTTTTTT
clone_size: -; d_call: -; j_call: TRBJ1-3; v_call: TRBV30; cdr3_aa: CALGTGGSGNTIYF; cdr3_nt: TGTGCCTTAGGAACGGGCGGCTCTGGAAACACCATATATTTT
clone_size: -; d_call: -; j_call: TRBJ1-1; v_call: TRBV10-3; cdr3_aa: CAITAGTDTEAFF; cdr3_nt: TGTGCCATCACCGCGGGCACGGACACTGAAGCTTTCTTT
clone_size: -; d_call: -; j_call: TRBJ1-5; v_call: TRBV2; cdr3_aa: CASSVYLDQPQHF; cdr3_nt: TGTGCCAGCAGTGTCTACCTTGATCAGCCCCAGCATTTT
clone_size: -; d_call: TRBD1; j_call: TRBJ1-1; v_call: TRBV13; cdr3_aa: CASSLLQGVWTEAFF; cdr3_nt: TGTGCCAGCAGCTTACTACAGGGGGTTTGGACTGAAGCTTTCTTT
clone_size: once; d_call: TRBD1; j_call: TRBJ1-1; v_call: TRBV2; cdr3_aa: CASRGESGQVLGNTEAFF; cdr3_nt: TGTGCCAGCAGGGGGGAATCGGGACAGGTATTGGGGAACACTGAAGCTTTCTTT
clone_size: -; d_call: -; j_call: TRBJ1-1; v_call: TRBV4-2; cdr3_aa: CASSENPNTEAFF; cdr3_nt: TGTGCCAGCAGCGAGAACCCGAACACTGAAGCTTTCTTT
clone_size: few; d_call: TRBD1; j_call: TRBJ1-5; v_call: TRBV28; cdr3_aa: CASSRDRDQPQHF; cdr3_nt: TGTGCCAGCAGTAGAGACAGGGATCAGCCCCAGCATTTT
clone_size: -; d_call: -; j_call: TRBJ1-1; v_call: TRBV7-2; cdr3_aa: CASSLTGITEAFF; cdr3_nt: TGTGCCAGCAGCCTAACTGGGATCACTGAAGCTTTCTTT
clone_size: -; d_call: TRBD1; j_call: TRBJ1-2; v_call: TRBV6-1; cdr3_aa: CASRNTGTVGYTF; cdr3_nt: TGTGCCAGCAGGAACACCGGGACAGTTGGCTACACCTTC
clone_size: -; d_call: -; j_call: TRBJ1-1; v_call: TRBV5-1; cdr3_aa: CASSLWGGNTEAFF; cdr3_nt: TGCGCCAGCAGCTTGTGGGGAGGAAACACTGAAGCTTTCTTT
clone_size: -; d_call: TRBD1; j_call: TRBJ1-2; v_call: TRBV30; cdr3_aa: CAWTPRGLIYGYTF; cdr3_nt: TGTGCCTGGACCCCCAGGGGGCTGATCTATGGCTACACCTTC
clone_size: -; d_call: -; j_call: TRBJ1-1; v_call: TRBV4-2; cdr3_aa: CASSQTTLNTEAFF; cdr3_nt: TGTGCCAGCAGCCAGACGACACTTAACACTGAAGCTTTCTTT
clone_size: -; d_call: -; j_call: TRBJ1-1; v_call: TRBV9; cdr3_aa: CASSPVGGRVNTEAFF; cdr3_nt: TGTGCCAGCAGCCCTGTGGGGGGCAGGGTGAACACTGAAGCTTTCTTT
clone_size: -; d_call: -; j_call: TRBJ1-5; v_call: TRBV6-5; cdr3_aa: CASSLTRGSNQPQHF; cdr3_nt: TGTGCCAGCAGTCTAACGAGGGGTAGCAATCAGCCCCAGCATTTT
clone_size: -; d_call: -; j_call: TRBJ1-1; v_call: TRBV27; cdr3_aa: CASSSGYNTEAFF; cdr3_nt: TGTGCCAGCAGTTCCGGATATAACACTGAAGCTTTCTTT
clone_size: -; d_call: TRBD1; j_call: TRBJ1-3; v_call: TRBV6-6; cdr3_aa: CASIDRAGNTIYF; cdr3_nt: TGTGCCAGCATAGACAGGGCAGGAAACACCATATATTTT
clone_size: medium-sized; d_call: -; j_call: TRBJ2-3; v_call: TRBV30; cdr3_aa: CAFTTDTQYF; cdr3_nt: TGTGCCTTCACCACAGATACGCAGTATTTT
clone_size: -; d_call: TRBD1; j_call: TRBJ2-7; v_call: TRBV27; cdr3_aa: CASRWTGYGEQYF; cdr3_nt: TGTGCCAGCCGTTGGACAGGGTACGGCGAGCAGTACTTC
clone_size: -; d_call: -; j_call: TRBJ1-6; v_call: TRBV9; cdr3_aa: CASSLEGSSPLHF; cdr3_nt: TGTGCCAGCAGTTTAGAAGGGAGTTCACCCCTCCACTTT
clone_size: -; d_call: -; j_call: TRBJ1-1; v_call: TRBV5-5; cdr3_aa: CASSRHSEENTEAFF; cdr3_nt: TGTGCCAGCAGCCGTCATTCGGAAGAGAACACTGAAGCTTTCTTT
clone_size: -; d_call: -; j_call: TRBJ1-6; v_call: TRBV6-1; cdr3_aa: CASSDNRGGGNSPLHF; cdr3_nt: TGTGCCAGCAGTGACAACCGGGGGGGTGGTAATTCACCCCTCCACTTT
clone_size: once; d_call: TRBD1; j_call: TRBJ1-4; v_call: TRBV5-1; cdr3_aa: CASSTRQGGEKLFF; cdr3_nt: TGCGCCAGCAGCACCCGACAGGGAGGTGAAAAACTGTTTTTT
clone_size: -; d_call: TRBD1; j_call: TRBJ1-6; v_call: TRBV5-6; cdr3_aa: CASSGDRVGDSPLHF; cdr3_nt: TGTGCCAGCAGCGGAGACAGGGTTGGCGATTCACCCCTCCACTTT
clone_size: -; d_call: TRBD2; j_call: TRBJ2-2; v_call: TRBV25-1; cdr3_aa: CASSEWRGGTVAGELFF; cdr3_nt: TGTGCCAGCAGTGAATGGAGGGGAGGGACGGTCGCCGGGGAGCTGTTTTTT
clone_size: -; d_call: -; j_call: TRBJ1-1; v_call: TRBV5-4; cdr3_aa: CASSSNPQVNTEAFF; cdr3_nt: TGTGCCAGCAGCTCCAACCCACAGGTAAACACTGAAGCTTTCTTT
clone_size: few; d_call: -; j_call: TRBJ1-2; v_call: TRBV2; cdr3_aa: CASTIGMLGYTF; cdr3_nt: TGTGCCAGTACAATAGGGATGTTAGGCTACACCTTC
clone_size: -; d_call: -; j_call: TRBJ1-4; v_call: TRBV19; cdr3_aa: CASMGDEKLFF; cdr3_nt: TGTGCCAGTATGGGGGATGAAAAACTGTTTTTT
clone_size: -; d_call: TRBD1; j_call: TRBJ1-5; v_call: TRBV29-1; cdr3_aa: CSVAEDRGSNQPQHF; cdr3_nt: TGCAGCGTTGCCGAGGACAGGGGAAGCAATCAGCCCCAGCATTTT
clone_size: few; d_call: TRBD1; j_call: TRBJ1-1; v_call: TRBV4-3; cdr3_aa: CASSRAGGTEAFF; cdr3_nt: TGCGCCAGCAGCCGGGCAGGGGGCACTGAAGCTTTCTTT
clone_size: few; d_call: -; j_call: TRBJ2-5; v_call: TRBV7-9; cdr3_aa: CASSSPRQEETQYF; cdr3_nt: TGTGCCAGCAGCTCCCCACGACAGGAAGAGACCCAGTACTTC